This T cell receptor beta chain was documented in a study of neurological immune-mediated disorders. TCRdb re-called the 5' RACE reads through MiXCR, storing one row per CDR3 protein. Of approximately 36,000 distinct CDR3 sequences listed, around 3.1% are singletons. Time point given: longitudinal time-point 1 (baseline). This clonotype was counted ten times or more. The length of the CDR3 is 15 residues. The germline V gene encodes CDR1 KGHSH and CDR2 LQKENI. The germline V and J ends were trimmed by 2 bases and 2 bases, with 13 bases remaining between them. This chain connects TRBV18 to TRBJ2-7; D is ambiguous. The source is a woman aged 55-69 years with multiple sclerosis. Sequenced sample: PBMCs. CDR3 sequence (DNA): TGTGCCAGCTCACCAAAATTGGCCGGACCCTACGAGCAGTACTTC. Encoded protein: CASSPKLAGPYEQYF. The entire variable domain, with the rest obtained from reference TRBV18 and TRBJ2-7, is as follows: NAGVMQNPRHLVRRRGQEARLRCSPMKGHSHVYWYRQLPEEGLKFMVYLQKENIIDESGMPKERFSAEFPKEGPSILRIQQVVRGDSAAYFCASSPKLAGPYEQYFGPGTRLTVT.